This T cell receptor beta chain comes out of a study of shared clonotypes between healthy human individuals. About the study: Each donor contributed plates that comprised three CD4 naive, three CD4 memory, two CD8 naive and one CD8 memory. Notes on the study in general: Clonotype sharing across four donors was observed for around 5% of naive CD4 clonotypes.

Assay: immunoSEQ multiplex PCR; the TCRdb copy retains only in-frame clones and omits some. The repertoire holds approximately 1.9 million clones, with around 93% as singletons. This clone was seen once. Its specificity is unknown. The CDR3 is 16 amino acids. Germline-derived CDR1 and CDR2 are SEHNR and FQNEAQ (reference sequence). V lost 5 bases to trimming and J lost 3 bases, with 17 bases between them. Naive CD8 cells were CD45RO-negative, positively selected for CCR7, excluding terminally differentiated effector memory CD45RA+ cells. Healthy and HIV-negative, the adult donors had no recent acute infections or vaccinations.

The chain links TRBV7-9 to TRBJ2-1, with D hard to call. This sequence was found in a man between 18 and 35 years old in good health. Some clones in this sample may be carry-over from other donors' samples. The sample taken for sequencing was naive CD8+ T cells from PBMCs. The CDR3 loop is CASSNNSGSLYNEQFF. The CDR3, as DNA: TGTGCCAGCAGCAATAACTCCGGTTCCCTCTACAATGAGCAGTTCTTC.